This T cell receptor beta chain was retrieved from a study of human T cells and chemical hapten exposure. Looking at the study overall: Epicutaneous patch tests delivered 0.01% DPC to the upper back, with evaluation at 6 days. General study findings and limits: Once DPC sensitization occurred, TCRs above 1 in 1000 frequency showed no change. Donors were affected by alopecia, so their immune reaction might vary from that of healthy individuals.

The CDR3 has 15 residues. Trimming at V came to 1 base and at J to 0 bases, leaving 3 bases not matched to a gene. From germline, CDR1 is SGHVS and CDR2 FNYEAQ. As handled by the study authors: TCRs per sample had a median of approximately 96,000 and ranged from about 23,224 to 750,000. TCRdb itself ran the RACE reads through MiXCR, one entry per CDR3 protein. The V and J calls and clone size are TCRdb's, not the authors'. Here the sample spans some 42,000 distinct CDR3 sequences, approximately 9.6% being singletons. Documented time point: patch test 2, 6 weeks after DPC sensitization. The treatment: therapeutic diphenylcyclopropenone sensitization with weekly scalp DPC. The authors extracted total RNA from unfractionated whole blood. This clonotype has ten or more counts. What it recognizes is unknown.

The V gene is TRBV7-6, the J gene TRBJ2-7; TRBD1 matches 7 bases. The material sequenced was whole blood, taken in connection with sensitization to the hapten diphenylcyclopropenone (DPC). This receptor was identified in a woman aged 25 to 39 with alopecia areata. Some clones in this sample may be carry-over from other donors' samples. Written as DNA, the CDR3 is TGTGCCAGCAGCTTAGTTGGACAGGACTCCTACGAGCAGTACTTC. The encoded protein is CASSLVGQDSYEQYF.